Below are 30 T cell receptor beta chains sequenced from a single sample in a study of cytomegalovirus exposure and HLA in healthy donors (dated by TCRdb to 2017 to 2019). Receptors were amplified or captured by the immunoSEQ multiplex PCR assay. The clones in this table, taken by TCRdb from immuneACCESS, are in-frame only. Not every clone is retained; where verified, under half of the shortfall comes from an unresolved V gene, and the cause of the rest is unknown. The sample table lists over 200,000 clones, less than 90% of them with a count of one. Of the sample, roughly 5.5% is held by the ten largest clones. The source material was PBMCs. The receptors were gathered from a woman between 18 and 29 years old in good health and CMV-seronegative.

The chain joins TRBV28 to TRBJ1-1; D is ambiguous. Trimming removed 6 bases at V and 1 base at J, with 9 bases between. Germline V CDR1 and CDR2: MDHEN, SYDVKM. The CDR3 totals 13 residues. The DNA of the CDR3 is TGTGCCAGCAGAACTCCGGGGAACACTGAAGCTTTCTTT. Its translation is CASRTPGNTEAFF.

This chain joins TRBV9 and TRBJ2-7; 10 positions agree with TRBD2. V gave up 3 bases and J gave up 2 bases; unmatched junction bases: 5. This CDR3 comprises 15 residues. Germline CDR1 SGDLS, CDR2 YYNGEE. The DNA of the CDR3 is TGTGCCAGCAGCGCCGATGGACTAGCGGCCTACGAGCAGTACTTC. Protein product: CASSADGLAAYEQYF.

This clone has just a few counts. J is TRBJ1-2 and V is TRBV2; TRBD1 agrees at 9 bases. The V and J ends lost 6 bases and 7 bases, in that order; junction bases with no gene match: 9. The CDR3 spans 14 residues. Per the germline V gene, CDR1 is SNHLY and CDR2 is FYNNEI. The CDR3 nucleotides read TGTGCCAGCAGGGGACAGGGTATCGGTTCTGGCTACACCTTC. Protein sequence: CASRGQGIGSGYTF.

This clone came up a few times. DNA of the CDR3: TGTGCCAGCAGTGACTGGACAGGGGTAACTGAAGCTTTCTTT. It is translated as CASSDWTGVTEAFF. The V and J genes are TRBV2 and TRBJ1-1, with 9 bases identical to TRBD1. V was clipped by 3 bases and J by 5 bases; unmatched bases: 4. From germline, CDR1 is SNHLY and CDR2 FYNNEI. The CDR3 extends over 14 amino acids.

The chain has TRBV27 and TRBJ2-1, with 11 bases fitting TRBD1. The CDR3 spans 16 residues. CDR1 is MNHEY and CDR2 is SMNVEV in the germline V gene (reference sequence). Trimming removed 3 bases from V and 6 bases from J; junction bases left unmatched: 7. CDR3 DNA sequence: TGTGCCAGCAGTTTTGGTCGGGGGACAGGGGGCAATGAGCAGTTCTTC. This encodes CASSFGRGTGGNEQFF.

CDR3 DNA sequence: TGCGCCAGCAGTCGTCGCCCGGGGGCCGATACGCAGTATTTT. It codes for CASSRRPGADTQYF. The chain links TRBV5-1 to TRBJ2-3; D is tentatively TRBD1 or TRBD2 (6 bases each). Per germline, CDR1 SGHRS and CDR2 YFSETQ. With 5 bases removed from V and 6 bases from J, the gap between germline ends came to 16 bases. This CDR3 comprises 14 residues.

The rearrangement links TRBV30 to TRBJ1-1; 8 nucleotides match TRBD1. CDR3 size: 15 residues. Germline CDR1 and CDR2: GTSNPN and SVGIG (reference sequence). V was pared by 0 bases and J by 4 bases, with 7 bases of the junction left unmatched. CDR3 protein: CAWSVKGQEITEAFF. Written as DNA, the CDR3 is TGTGCCTGGAGTGTAAAGGGACAGGAAATCACTGAAGCTTTCTTT.

The chain recombines TRBV20-1 with TRBJ1-2; D is ambiguous. CDR3 length equals 11 residues. The germline gives CDR1 DFQATT, CDR2 SNEGSKA (reference sequence). V was trimmed by 5 bases and J by 3 bases, leaving 7 bases between them. CDR3 loop: CSAPRDYGYTF. The CDR3 region has the DNA TGCAGTGCTCCCCGGGACTATGGCTACACCTTC.

The rearrangement uses TRBV4-1 and TRBJ2-7; no reliable D call. This CDR3 spans 12 amino acids. The V end was cut by 0 bases, the J end by 5 bases, with 5 bases between. Germline CDR1 is MGHRA and CDR2 is YSYEKL. The CDR3 is CASSQEGNEQYF. CDR3 bases: TGCGCCAGCAGCCAAGAGGGAAACGAGCAGTACTTC.

V and J are TRBV9 and TRBJ1-5, with D unresolved. This CDR3 has 14 residues. Germline V gene lookup returns CDR1 SGDLS and CDR2 YYNGEE. Trimming took 2 bases from V and 3 from J, leaving 9 bases between them. CDR3 sequence reads: CASSVDGSNQPQHF. The CDR3 nucleotides read TGTGCCAGCAGCGTTGACGGTTCCAATCAGCCCCAGCATTTT.

The V gene is TRBV9, the J gene TRBJ1-1; D remains unclear. Germline CDR1 reads SGDLS; CDR2 reads YYNGEE. Trimming stripped 3 bases from V and 8 bases from J, with 11 bases between. The CDR3 has 12 residues. CDR3 loop: CASSGSGGEAFF. DNA of the CDR3: TGTGCCAGCAGCGGTAGCGGTGGAGAAGCTTTCTTT.

The V and J genes are TRBV9 and TRBJ1-5; 9 nucleotides agree with TRBD1. V lost 0 bases, J lost 7 bases, and 2 bases stayed unmatched. CDR3 length: 14 amino acids. Germline CDR1 and CDR2: SGDLS and YYNGEE. The CDR3 DNA reads as TGTGCCAGCAGCGTAGGGACAGGGGAACAGCCCCAGCATTTT. Residues: CASSVGTGEQPQHF.

DNA for the CDR3: TGTGCCTGGAGTACTCAGGGGGCCAATGAGCAGTTCTTC. The encoded protein is CAWSTQGANEQFF. The V gene is TRBV30, the J gene TRBJ2-1; 8 bases are shared with TRBD1. The V segment lost 2 bases and the J segment 6 bases; nucleotides outside the gene matches: 3. This CDR3 region has 13 residues. Germline V gene sequence: CDR1 GTSNPN, CDR2 SVGIG (reference sequence).

V gene TRBV9 combines with J gene TRBJ1-1, with TRBD1 identical over 8 bases. The CDR3 is made up of 15 amino acids. The germline V gene has CDR1 SGDLS and CDR2 YYNGEE. With V trimmed by 1 base and J by 8 bases, 10 bases remained unmatched. CDR3 bases: TGTGCCAGCAGCGTAACGGGGGCGAGGACAGGGGAAGCTTTCTTT. Its translation is CASSVTGARTGEAFF.

About this clone itself: At the DNA level, this CDR3 is encoded by other sequences in the same sample as well. V gene TRBV6-5 combines with J gene TRBJ2-1, with D possibly TRBD2 on 5 matching bases. The V gene's germline CDR1 is MNHEY and CDR2 SVGAGI. There are 12 residues in the CDR3. Trimming stripped 0 bases from V and 9 bases from J, with 6 bases between. This CDR3 reads CASSYSGGEQFF. In DNA, the CDR3 is TGTGCCAGCAGTTACTCAGGAGGTGAGCAGTTCTTC.

The chain uses TRBV19 and TRBJ1-4; tentative D call: TRBD1 (5 bases). This CDR3 is built from 15 residues. Trimming shortened V by 6 bases and J by 0 bases, and 11 bases separated the two germline ends. Germline V lookup: CDR1 LNHDA, CDR2 SQIVND (reference sequence). For the CDR3, the DNA is TGTGCCAGTAGCACCACCAGGGCAACTAATGAAAAACTGTTTTTT. Its translation is CASSTTRATNEKLFF.

The V call is TRBV5-1, the J call TRBJ2-2; 10 bases align to TRBD2. Trimming took 5 bases from V and 2 from J; bases not matched to a gene: 6. The CDR3 runs to 16 residues. CDR1 is SGHRS and CDR2 is YFSETQ in the germline V gene. CDR3 residues: CASRSTSGPNTGELFF. Here the CDR3 DNA reads TGCGCCAGCAGGTCGACTAGCGGGCCTAACACCGGGGAGCTGTTTTTT.

In the case of this clone: The same CDR3 also results from other DNA sequences found in this sample. V gene TRBV28 combines with J gene TRBJ2-7; D uncertain. V lost 1 base and J 6 bases, leaving 4 bases between the germline ends. Germline V gene lookup returns CDR1 MDHEN and CDR2 SYDVKM. CDR3 size: 11 residues. For the CDR3, the DNA is TGTGCCAGCAGTTTATCTACCGAGCAGTACTTC. It specifies CASSLSTEQYF.

The chain has TRBV7-8 and TRBJ2-1, with 15 bases that match TRBD2. V lost 5 bases, J lost 4 bases, and 3 bases stayed unmatched. CDR1 SGHVS and CDR2 FQNEAQ come from the germline V gene. This CDR3 region has 16 residues. CDR3 coding DNA: TGTGCCAGCAGCCGGACTAGCGGGAGGGGTTACAATGAGCAGTTCTTC. Translating it yields CASSRTSGRGYNEQFF.

This clone turned up a few times. The chain recombines TRBV6-1 with TRBJ2-3, with 9 bases identical to TRBD2. Losses at the gene ends were 2 bases for V and 0 bases for J; bases not matched to a gene: 9. The CDR3 consists of 18 residues. The germline V gene encodes CDR1 MNHNS and CDR2 SASEGT. The CDR3 loop reads CASSERGLAHASTDTQYF. The CDR3 DNA follows: TGTGCCAGCAGTGAAAGGGGACTAGCTCATGCTAGCACAGATACGCAGTATTTT.

This chain joins TRBV2 and TRBJ1-3; 11 bases are a match to TRBD1. The trim removed 5 bases at V and 1 base at J, leaving 13 bases unmatched. The CDR3 consists of 19 residues. Germline V gene data show CDR1 as SNHLY and CDR2 as FYNNEI. CDR3 sequence reads: CASSPTPGQGGSSGNTIYF. The CDR3 DNA sequence: TGTGCCAGCAGTCCAACCCCGGGACAGGGGGGTAGTTCTGGAAACACCATATATTTT.

J is TRBJ1-5 and V is TRBV30; no clear D. The CDR3 is 13 residues long. V gave up 0 bases and J gave up 6 bases, with 9 bases separating them. Germline assignment: CDR1 GTSNPN and CDR2 SVGIG (reference sequence). CDR3: CAWSVHNLQPQHF. For the CDR3, the DNA is TGTGCCTGGAGTGTACATAACCTTCAGCCCCAGCATTTT.

Only one count was recorded for this clone. The chain combines TRBV5-1 with TRBJ2-1, with 10 bases fitting TRBD2. The junction had 14 bases not matched to a gene; V was cut back by 3 bases and J by 5 bases. The CDR3 spans 18 residues. The germline gives CDR1 SGHRS, CDR2 YFSETQ. For the CDR3, the DNA is TGCGCCAGCAGCTCCCCGAGCGGGAGGGCCGGGGGCGACAATGAGCAGTTCTTC. It is translated as CASSSPSGRAGGDNEQFF.

This clone was seen only once. The CDR3 loop reads CASSEGGRDVTGELFF. CDR3 bases: TGTGCCAGCAGTGAGGGGGGCAGGGATGTCACCGGGGAGCTGTTTTTT. The chain combines TRBV2 with TRBJ2-2; D is perhaps TRBD1 or TRBD2 (6 bases each). V was cut by 3 bases and J by 4 bases, with 15 bases left in between. The CDR3 consists of 16 residues. Germline CDR1 SNHLY, CDR2 FYNNEI.

This rearrangement joins TRBV30 to TRBJ1-1; weak D call: TRBD1 (6 bases). V was clipped by 5 bases and J by 0 bases, with 13 bases between them. Looked up from germline, CDR1 is GTSNPN and CDR2 is SVGIG (reference sequence). The CDR3 contains 14 residues. CDR3 nucleotide sequence: TGTGCCTGGGGGAGGACAGTCATGAACACTGAAGCTTTCTTT. It translates to CAWGRTVMNTEAFF. Looking up the rest from reference TRBV30 and TRBJ1-1 gives the full variable domain: SQTIHQWPATLVQPVGSPLSLECTVEGTSNPNLYWYRQAAGRGLQLLFYSVGIGQISSEVPQNLSASRPQDRQFILSSKKLLLSDSGFYLCAWGRTVMNTEAFFGQGTRLTVV.

V and J are TRBV2 and TRBJ1-2, with 8 bases that match TRBD1. Looked up from germline, CDR1 is SNHLY and CDR2 is FYNNEI. The CDR3 contains 14 residues. V dropped 6 bases and J dropped 8; count of bases not matched to a gene: 11. The CDR3 DNA is TGTGCCAGCAGCGATCAACCGACAGGGGAAGGCTACACCTTC. The encoded protein is CASSDQPTGEGYTF. The full variable domain, in which reference TRBV2 and TRBJ1-2 provide the parts outside the CDR3, is EPEVTQTPSHQVTQMGQEVILRCVPISNHLYFYWYRQILGQKVEFLVSFYNNEISEKSEIFDDQFSVERPDGSNFTLKIRSTKLEDSAMYFCASSDQPTGEGYTFGSGTRLTVV.

The chain combines TRBV7-8 with TRBJ2-7, with 8 bases aligning to TRBD2. Germline CDR1 reads SGHVS; CDR2 reads FQNEAQ. V dropped 5 bases and J dropped 5; count of bases not matched to a gene: 17. This CDR3 is 17 amino acids long. The CDR3 loop is CASSTSRRAGGTHEQYF. Here the CDR3 DNA reads TGTGCCAGCAGCACTTCCCGTAGGGCGGGAGGTACCCACGAGCAGTACTTC.

Remarks on this clone: A junction end diverges from the germline sequence, so it may reflect a read error. The rearrangement links TRBV18 to TRBJ1-5, with TRBD1 identical over 9 bases. CDR3 length equals 15 residues. Germline CDR1 is KGHSH and CDR2 is LQKENI. In DNA form, the CDR3 reads TGTGCCAGCTCCCCACAGGGGGCTGCCAATCAGCCCCAGCATTTT. Its protein is CASSPQGAANQPQHF.

The rearrangement joins TRBV11-2 to TRBJ1-1, with D maybe TRBD1 (5 bases). V was shortened by 10 bases and J by 1 base, with 16 bases between the two germline ends. Germline CDR1 and CDR2: SGHAT and FQNNGV. This CDR3 has 14 amino acids. CDR3 region: CATAGTDPNTEAFF. The DNA of the CDR3 is TGTGCCACCGCGGGGACGGACCCGAACACTGAAGCTTTCTTT.

The chain is built from TRBV28 and TRBJ2-2, with unresolved D. The V end lost 7 bases, the J end lost 5 bases, and 14 bases lay between the germline ends. The CDR3 sequence is 14 residues long. Per germline, CDR1 MDHEN and CDR2 SYDVKM. The CDR3 coding sequence is TGTGCCAGCACTTGGCAACAGAAGACCGGGGAGCTGTTTTTT. This translates into CASTWQQKTGELFF.